This is a list of T cell receptor beta chains from one sample in a study of T cell responses to AZD1222 COVID-19 vaccine. TCRdb's copy holds only in-frame clones and misses some; the assay was immunoSEQ multiplex PCR. This sample has about 130,000 clones; about 91% occur once, and the top ten carry around 1.9%. Sequenced material: peripheral blood, taken 28 days after the second AZD1222 dose. Source of these receptors: an adult who received the AZD1222 COVID-19 vaccine. CDR3s include the opening cysteine and the closing phenylalanine or tryptophan.

j_gene,v_gene,CDR3aa
TRBJ2-3,TRBV13,CASSPRSEDTQYF
TRBJ2-1,TRBV11-3,CASSYSGYLGNEQFF
TRBJ1-2,TRBV12-5,CASGLVFGSRGYTF
TRBJ1-2,TRBV6-5,CASKPWETGDYGYTF
TRBJ2-3,TRBV7-2,CASSLGGGTDQYF
TRBJ1-1,TRBV6-5,CASSYSGGWTEAFF
TRBJ2-5,TRBV5-6,CASSLVLLARETQYF
TRBJ1-1,TRBV3-1/TRBV3-2,CASSQVFGDRGVGNTEAFF
TRBJ1-2,TRBV24-1,CATSHGQIEQEAGYTF
TRBJ2-5,TRBV5-4,CASSPLAAGTQYF
TRBJ1-4,TRBV12-3/TRBV12-4,CASRSAIEKLFF
TRBJ1-2,TRBV11-3,CASSFLTADGYTF
TRBJ1-1,TRBV3-1/TRBV3-2,CASSQNGGVTEAFF
TRBJ1-3,TRBV4-1,CASSMGTGVVGNTIYF
TRBJ1-5,TRBV10-3,CAPRGSKGVNQPQHF
TRBJ2-1,TRBV20-1,CSALGGSEQFF
TRBJ1-1,TRBV18,CASSPFRVSEAFF
TRBJ1-2,TRBV20-1,CSASSWGLNGYTF
TRBJ1-1,TRBV3-1/TRBV3-2,CASSPGHSNTEAFF
TRBJ2-3,TRBV7-9,CASSSSDTQYF
TRBJ2-1,TRBV29-1,CSVASYNEQFF
TRBJ2-1,TRBV3-1/TRBV3-2,CASSQRLGAQFF
TRBJ2-3,TRBV11-3,CASSLERDTQYF
TRBJ1-5,TRBV19,CASSVSGAGNQPQHF
TRBJ1-4,TRBV6-5,CASSLLYEKLFF
TRBJ2-1,TRBV10-3,CAISGPVNEQFF
TRBJ1-5,TRBV19,CASSISGSFNQPQHF
TRBJ2-2,TRBV29-1,CSVGLAGAGELFF
TRBJ1-6,TRBV3-1/TRBV3-2,CASSSRTAPLHF
TRBJ2-2,TRBV19,CASSTTSGGPTGELFF
TRBJ1-5,TRBV5-8,CASSSGTAYSNQPQHF
TRBJ1-5,TRBV24-1,CATSDGAHSNQPQHF
TRBJ2-5,TRBV14,CASSQGGMLTLEAQYF
TRBJ1-2,TRBV6-4,CASSGGGPGPSGYTF
TRBJ2-1,TRBV9,CASRRGTGGRNEQFF
TRBJ2-7,TRBV14,CASSHTAYEQYF
TRBJ2-3,TRBV4-3,CASSQDTRTDTQYF
TRBJ1-5,TRBV9,CASSLRGDSSNQPQHF
TRBJ2-3,TRBV30,CAWRVPGRDTQYF
TRBJ2-1,TRBV27,CASSPPGDSYNEQFF
TRBJ2-6,TRBV9,CASSIRGAGANVLTF
TRBJ2-2,TRBV25-1,CASSEYTGRQGRTGELFF
TRBJ1-1,TRBV7-8,CASSSGQGISLRTEAFF
TRBJ2-1,TRBV9,CASSVGSGSANEQFF
TRBJ2-7,TRBV19,CASSGGPRISYEQYF
TRBJ2-1,TRBV6-2/TRBV6-3,CASSSWTSSYNEQFF
TRBJ2-5,TRBV6-1,CASSEARTVQETQYF
TRBJ2-3,TRBV6-5,CASNRQGGTDTQYF
TRBJ1-3,TRBV30,CAWNRGAKGNTIYF
TRBJ1-3,TRBV6-5,CASSSQGNTIYF
TRBJ1-2,TRBV18,CASSPPGVQYGYTF
TRBJ1-4,TRBV5-1,CASSSGRPNEKLFF
TRBJ2-3,TRBV21-1,CASSKEKNRESDTQYF
TRBJ2-5,TRBV5-1,CASSLLGVGQETQYF
TRBJ2-1,TRBV18,CASSPRTGGYNEQFF
TRBJ2-1,TRBV6-5,CASRLLDYYNEQFF
TRBJ2-3,TRBV10-3,CAISESSGWTDTQYF